This T cell receptor (beta chain) was retrieved from a study of multiple sclerosis patients with progressive multifocal leukoencephalopathy. Study-wide findings and caveats: PML-onset expanded TRB clones were detectable before and during natalizumab therapy. Preferential TRBV-TRBJ pairings or common gene usage were not detected at PML.

The assay was run at survey level. Generated by immunoSEQ multiplex PCR, the TCRdb table keeps only in-frame clones and is missing some. The data show about 31,000 clones, approximately 90% seen once. From germline, CDR1 is PRHDT and CDR2 FYEKMQ (reference sequence). The CDR3 runs 15 residues. As for time point: time of PML onset. PML in natalizumab-treated patients developed after between roughly 16 and 60 months of natalizumab therapy. In regard to this clone: Its specificity is not known.

The sample consisted of PBMCs, taken from a patient treated with natalizumab. The rearrangement links TRBV13 to TRBJ2-5, with D perhaps matching TRBD1 (8 bases). With the DNA end fitting TRBJ2-7 better, the J assignment may be wrong. The TCR comes from a woman in her thirties or forties with progressive multifocal leukoencephalopathy. The CDR3 sequence is CASSPAGQETYEQYF. DNA for the CDR3: TGTGCCAGCAGCCCAGCGGGACAGGAGACTTACGAGCAGTACTTC.